This T cell receptor (beta chain) was observed in a study of shared clonotypes between healthy human individuals. Clones were read by immunoSEQ multiplex PCR, and TCRdb kept only the in-frame ones, dropping some. The sample lists 950,000 to 1,100,000 clones, about 75% seen once, with approximately 1.5% in the top ten. There are 12 residues in the CDR3. The V gene's germline CDR1 is GTSNPN and CDR2 SVGIG (reference sequence). V was shortened by 2 bases and J by 12 bases, with 14 bases between the two germline ends. Sequenced: memory CD4+ T cells sorted from blood. The sample's subset: CD45RA-negative fraction. This TCR was sampled from a young man in good health. The J gene is TRBJ2-1, the V gene TRBV30; no clear D gene. The CDR3, as DNA: TGTGCCTGGAGTAGTTCCGGCCCCTGGCAGTTCTTC. Protein product: CAWSSSGPWQFF.